This T cell receptor beta chain was obtained from a study of T cell responses to AZD1222 COVID-19 vaccine. Study results and limitations: Seropositivity was recorded at baseline in only 6 or 7 AZD1222 recipients. Mostly white British, mostly female donors; authors suggested clonal diversity may be underestimated. Two AZD1222 administrations were followed by greater Spike-specific TCR breadth and depth.

Remarks on this clone: The antigen remains unidentified.

The CDR3 has 14 amino acids. CDR1 is KGHSH and CDR2 is LQKENI in the germline V gene. V was cut by 3 bases and J by 4 bases, with 12 bases left in between. Combined were second doses at about 4 or about 12 weeks. Clones were sequenced by immunoSEQ multiplex PCR, and TCRdb holds only the in-frame ones, with some missing. The data show 110,000 or so clones, 86% seen once. The V and J genes are TRBV18 and TRBJ1-2, with D unclear. The TCR sequence derives from an adult who received the AZD1222 COVID-19 vaccine. Sequences were derived from peripheral blood, sampled 28 days after the second AZD1222 dose. CDR3 sequence reads: CASSPGSQSYGYTF. The CDR3 coding sequence is TGTGCCAGCTCACCTGGCTCCCAGAGCTATGGCTACACCTTC.